A selection of T cell receptor beta chains follows, all from one sample in a study of blood T cell repertoires in COVID-19. Assay: immunoSEQ multiplex PCR; the TCRdb copy retains only in-frame clones and omits some. The data contain fewer than 250,000 clones, about four fifths of them singletons. Sequencing was performed on peripheral blood. The receptors come from a woman aged 40 to 49 with active or convalescent COVID-19. The CDR3 runs from the conserved cysteine through the conserved F or W. The D gene is left open where the match is weak. Only part of the rows carry a size: once, few, many, or a class if the clone is expanded.

d_call | j_call | clone_size | v_call | cdr3_nt | cdr3_aa
TRBD1 | TRBJ1-3 | NA | TRBV24-1 | TGTGCCACCAGTGATTCCAGGGGGACTGGAAACACCATATATTTT | CATSDSRGTGNTIYF
NA | TRBJ1-1 | NA | TRBV4-2 | TGTGCCAGCAGCCCGGGACAACGTCTTTACACTGAAGCTTTCTTT | CASSPGQRLYTEAFF
NA | TRBJ1-2 | once | TRBV4-1 | TGCGCCAGCAGCCCCCGGATAGGGGAGGACTATGGCTACACCTTC | CASSPRIGEDYGYTF
NA | TRBJ2-7 | NA | TRBV28 | TGTGCCAGCAGTTTAAGTCAGGGTGACTACGAGCAGTACTTC | CASSLSQGDYEQYF
NA | TRBJ2-1 | NA | TRBV27 | TGTGCCAGCACGGGGTCTGAAAGCTCCTACAATGAGCAGTTCTTC | CASTGSESSYNEQFF
NA | TRBJ2-2 | NA | TRBV27 | TGTGCCAGCAGTAGTATGGGCTCGGGGAGGACCGGGGAGCTGTTTTTT | CASSSMGSGRTGELFF
TRBD1 | TRBJ2-7 | few | TRBV6-2/TRBV6-3 | TGTGCCAGCAGTCGTGGGACAGACCCCTACGAGCAGTACTTC | CASSRGTDPYEQYF
NA | TRBJ1-2 | NA | TRBV30 | TGTGCCTGGAAACAGGGCAGGCATGGCTACACCTTC | CAWKQGRHGYTF
TRBD1 | TRBJ2-7 | NA | TRBV15 | TGTGCCACCAGCAGAGAACTGACAGGGTCGTACGAGCAGTACTTC | CATSRELTGSYEQYF
TRBD2 | TRBJ2-3 | NA | TRBV11-2 | TGTGCCAGCAGCCTCCGAGGGAGGGTGGCCACAGATACGCAGTATTTT | CASSLRGRVATDTQYF
NA | TRBJ1-1 | few | TRBV6-5 | TGTGCCAGCAGTTACTCGAAGTCCAGGGTAAACACTGAAGCTTTCTTT | CASSYSKSRVNTEAFF
NA | TRBJ1-2 | NA | TRBV10-1 | TGCGCCAGCAGTGAATTGCCGGGCACCTTC | CASSELPGTF
TRBD1 | TRBJ1-1 | NA | TRBV6-1 | TGTGCCAGCGGTGTCTCTACCCCGGGACAGGGCCCTGAAGCTTTCTTT | CASGVSTPGQGPEAFF
NA | TRBJ2-2 | NA | TRBV2 | TGTGCCAGCAGTGTAAGTCCAGGCACCGGGGAGCTGTTTTTT | CASSVSPGTGELFF
TRBD1 | TRBJ1-2 | once | TRBV29-1 | TGCAGCGCCGCTACAGGGGGCTTCTCTAACTATGGCTACACCTTC | CSAATGGFSNYGYTF
TRBD1 | TRBJ2-5 | NA | TRBV7-2 | TGTGCCAGCAGCCTGACAGGGGGCGGGGAGACCCAGTACTTC | CASSLTGGGETQYF
TRBD2 | TRBJ2-1 | NA | TRBV7-9 | TGTGCCAGCAGCTCTGGGACTAGGGGACCAGGTTACAATGAGCAGTTCTTC | CASSSGTRGPGYNEQFF
TRBD1 | TRBJ2-3 | NA | TRBV25-1 | TGTGCCAGCAGTGCCAGGACAGGGGGCACAGATACGCAGTATTTT | CASSARTGGTDTQYF
NA | TRBJ2-2 | NA | TRBV7-9 | TGTGCCAGCACCTCCGGGGGTAACACCGGGGAGCTGTTTTTT | CASTSGGNTGELFF
TRBD1 | TRBJ2-3 | NA | TRBV18 | TGTGCCAGCTCAACTTCACTCTGGGCAGGGGGCCCCACAGATACGCAGTATTTT | CASSTSLWAGGPTDTQYF
NA | TRBJ1-5 | NA | TRBV10-3 | TGTGCCATCCGAGGGCAGGAGCATCAGCCCCAGCATTTT | CAIRGQEHQPQHF
NA | TRBJ2-7 | NA | TRBV2 | TGTGCCAGCAGTGGGTCTCTATCTCTCTACGAGCAGTACTTC | CASSGSLSLYEQYF